This TCR beta chain was retrieved from a study of T-cell memory formation after mild COVID-19 (dated by TCRdb to the early 2020s). The study in broad terms: Most TCR sequence clusters were specific to one of the two donors. T-cell clones expanding and contracting after mild COVID-19 in a couple of donors were tracked by longitudinal TCRalpha and TCRbeta repertoire sequencing. Two young, previously healthy adult volunteers, one female and one male, were included in the cohort. Findings and caveats that apply to the study as a whole: Whether the second-wave clones peaking on day 37 were SARS-CoV-2 specific was not confirmed. Only a couple of mild cases were covered in the study, and larger cohorts including severe cases with pre-infection samples were considered necessary. Contracting CD4+ clones appeared mostly in the CM and EM memory subsets, whereas CD8+ clones were enriched in EMRA. Clones that contracted from day 15 to 85 showed balanced CD4/CD8 phenotypes, whereas a second wave of clones that expanded from day 15 to 37 leaned towards CD4+. Some responding clones were detected in pre-infection memory, which suggested that pre-existing cross-reactive memory T cells had joined the SARS-CoV-2 response.

The CDR3 contains 17 residues, cysteine and phenylalanine counted. Just the 51-base CDR3 DNA is kept, in frame starting at base 1. Trimming leaves V shorter by 5 bases and J shorter by 4 bases, with the junction holding 11 bases beyond the gene matches. CDR1 and CDR2, looked up from the germline V gene, are SGHTA and FQGNSA. PBMCs were isolated by Ficoll-Paque density gradient centrifugation. Sequenced using an Illumina NovaSeq 6000. cDNA libraries for TCRalpha and TCRbeta were prepared by 5'RACE using constant-segment primers, with sample barcodes and unique molecular identifiers added. Trizol reagent was used to extract RNA from every sample. Amplification of the libraries took two PCR steps, and the second step added a second sample barcode plus Illumina TruSeq adapters. The libraries were sequenced on an Illumina NovaSeq using 2 x 150 bp paired-end reads. The paper's processing steps were these. Demultiplexing of reads and collapsing into UMI-guided consensus sequences were performed with migec v1.2.7. Using mixcr v2.1.11, the UMI consensuses were aligned to TRA and TRB V and J templates and assembled into clonotypes. Expanded or contracted clonotypes were those called significant by both edgeR and NoisET, with noise models trained on biological replicates. For edgeR calls, the cutoffs were a false discovery rate-adjusted p below 0.01 and a log2 fold-change threshold of 1. PCA with hierarchical clustering of max-normalized trajectories of the 1000 most abundant clonotypes was used as exploratory dynamics analysis. Separately sequenced CD4+ and CD8+ repertoires were used to assign the CD4 or CD8 phenotype of responding clones. TCRdb reprocessed the public reads (quality trimming at Q25 with fastp, clone calling with MiXCR) and kept in-frame beta chains. Each record represents a unique CDR3 protein, reported with the most common genes and DNA among its rows. It is TCRdb's table, rather than the study itself, that gives the V and J calls and clone size. The sample table holds more than 120,000 distinct CDR3 sequences, of which about 19% were seen once. The ten biggest clones cover 2% to 2.5% of the sample.

Points on this clonotype: Its antigen is not yet known. No much larger clone exists at a distance of one base, and base qualities are not known.

The sequence is built from TRBV7-2 and TRBJ2-3; TRBD1 aligns with 11 central bases. Sequencing input: PBMCs or a T cell subset sorted from them (not recorded which). The source is an adult woman who had mild COVID-19 (a few samples of this study predate the infection). The sample titles of this study are shuffled in the database, so cell type and time point are left out; the donor was told from shared clones. In nucleotides, the sequence is TGTGCCAGCAGCCGCTCCGGGACAGGGGGAAGGGCAGATACGCAGTATTTT. The translation is CASSRSGTGGRADTQYF.